The clone carrying this TCR beta chain was picked up many times. The antigen is undetermined. This record belongs to a study of T-cell reconstitution after alpha-beta-depleted transplantation in children. Findings and limits, study-wide: Day-60 TCRbeta diversity that was high in some patients was derived from surviving recipient T cells and thymic progenitors. In patients about two months after transplant, alpha-beta T cells reportedly arose from several hundred expanded graft clones. Counts and diversity of T cells one year after transplant came mostly from newly produced T cells.

Molecular barcoding with unique molecular identifiers was used for the TCRbeta library. TCRdb re-called the PCR reads through MiXCR, storing one row per CDR3 protein. Of around 52,000 distinct CDR3 sequences in the sample, approximately 6% were seen once. Germline-derived CDR1 and CDR2 are SQVTM and ANQGSEA. The CDR3 has 12 amino acids. The V end lost 6 bases, the J end lost 7 bases, and 15 bases lay between the germline ends. The chain couples TRBV29-1 to TRBJ1-2; maybe TRBD1 (5 bases). This receptor was taken from a female patient aged 2-9 years who had a stem cell transplant for aplastic anemia, so the T cells may come from the graft donor. Sequencing was performed on PBMCs, mostly from graft donor cells, taken 60 days after TCRalphabeta/CD19-depleted stem cell transplant. This chain's CDR3 is CSVSPGSGGYTF. CDR3 sequence (DNA): TGCAGCGTAAGCCCAGGGTCGGGTGGCTACACCTTC.